A single sample is the source of the 6 T cell receptor beta chains below, sequenced in a study of human T cells and chemical hapten exposure. The time point is: patch test 2, 6 weeks after DPC sensitization. Treatment noted: therapeutic diphenylcyclopropenone sensitization with weekly scalp DPC. Each CDR3 protein gets one entry after TCRdb re-called the RACE reads with MiXCR. The repertoire includes 360,000 or so distinct CDR3 sequences, more than 5% of them detected once, and 4.5% to 6% sits in the top ten. The sample in question was whole blood, obtained in connection with sensitization to the hapten diphenylcyclopropenone (DPC). These receptor sequences come from a woman between 18 and 29 years old with alopecia areata. Some clones in this sample may be carry-over from other donors' samples.

The V call is TRBV3-1, the J call TRBJ2-5; a possible D gene is TRBD2 (6 bases). The CDR3 contains 13 residues. Germline CDR1 LGHDT, CDR2 YNNKEL (reference sequence). V lost 4 bases and J 4 bases, leaving 10 bases between the germline ends. The chain's CDR3 is CASSRLDTETQYF. The CDR3 DNA follows: TGTGCCAGCAGCCGACTAGATACAGAGACCCAGTACTTC.

In this sample, this clonotype turned up a few times. The chain recombines TRBV20-1 with TRBJ2-7; 10 positions match TRBD1. The trim removed 4 bases at V and 5 bases at J, leaving 5 bases unmatched. CDR1 and CDR2 (germline): DFQATT, SNEGSKA (reference sequence). The CDR3 is 13 residues long. Here the CDR3 reads CSATGQGPDEQYF. In DNA, the CDR3 is TGCAGTGCTACGGGACAGGGGCCCGACGAGCAGTACTTC.

This clonotype was seen a handful of times. Here the CDR3 reads CASSSATRGIGLFF. In nucleotides, the CDR3 is TGTGCCAGCAGTTCGGCCACACGGGGGATTGGACTGTTTTTT. This chain uses TRBV6-2 or TRBV6-3 with TRBJ1-4; D is perhaps TRBD1 (5 bases). The CDR3 sequence is 14 residues long. Germline V gives CDR1 MNHEY, CDR2 SVGEGT. V lost 4 bases and J lost 13, with 19 bases in between.

This clonotype has ten or more counts. The J gene is TRBJ2-3, the V gene TRBV2, with D perhaps matching TRBD1 or TRBD2 (5 bases each). There are 15 residues in the CDR3. Trimming left V 8 bases short and J 6 bases short, with 21 bases between. Looked up from germline, CDR1 is SNHLY and CDR2 is FYNNEI. CDR3: CASVGRDLPGDTQYF. For the CDR3, the DNA is TGTGCCAGCGTTGGCCGGGACCTGCCGGGGGATACGCAGTATTTT.

This clonotype has at least ten counts. The gene calls are TRBV5-1 and TRBJ2-3, with 8 bases aligning to TRBD2. Germline CDR1 reads SGHRS; CDR2 reads YFSETQ. The CDR3 has 18 amino acids. V was clipped by 2 bases and J by 0 bases; unmatched bases: 11. CDR3 protein: CASSFPRSGGESTDTQYF. The CDR3 coding sequence is TGCGCCAGCAGCTTCCCCAGGAGCGGGGGAGAAAGCACAGATACGCAGTATTTT.

The chain employs TRBV6-6 and TRBJ1-6; no firm D call. V lost 0 bases to trimming and J lost 6 bases, with 9 bases between them. This CDR3 comprises 15 residues. Germline V gives CDR1 MNHNY, CDR2 SVGAGI (reference sequence). The CDR3 loop reads CASSYSGDSNSPLHF. CDR3 nucleotide sequence: TGTGCCAGCAGTTACTCGGGAGACTCTAATTCACCCCTCCACTTT.